The source of this T cell receptor beta chain is a study of shared clonotypes between healthy human individuals. The CDR3 runs 14 residues. CDR1 is SQVTM, CDR2 ANQGSEA, per germline. Profiled with immunoSEQ multiplex PCR; TCRdb holds only in-frame clones, not every one. The sample records a few million clones, approximately 94% being singletons. The sequenced sample was naive CD4+ T cells sorted from blood. Noted subset: CD45RA+ positively selected. This receptor was obtained from a man younger than 35 in good health. J is TRBJ2-1 and V is TRBV29-1; D may be TRBD2 (6 bases). CDR3 region: CSGTRLVGANEQFF. The CDR3 nucleotides read TGCAGTGGGACCCGACTAGTGGGCGCGAATGAGCAGTTCTTC.